The following is a T cell receptor (beta chain) sequence with its context. Its target antigen remains unknown. Qualities for individual bases were not recorded, and no much larger clone is one base off. The immunoSEQ Assay was used to sequence TCR beta CDR3 regions from DNA. The authors' pipeline ran thus. To compute T cell density, TCR beta template counts were normalized to usable DNA, which was estimated by amplifying housekeeping genes. Richness was estimated using the preseqR package, with extrapolation to 400,000 templates for PBMC samples and to 120,000 templates for tissue samples. Clonality was defined by subtracting Pielou's evenness from one. Tissue-enriched TCRs were identified through differential abundance testing performed on productive amino-acid clonotypes, with a minimum total count of 5 and an alpha of 0.1. The Jaccard Index and the Morisita Overlap Index were used to measure how much the repertoires overlapped between compartments. GLIPH grouped TCR beta CDR3s together with public tetramer-defined viral CDR3s, and a viral motif had to include at least three viral sequences and show V-gene enrichment. In TCRdb, the immuneACCESS table is reduced to in-frame sequences with V and J assigned. These tables do not hold every clone; where another copy was compared, an unresolved V gene accounts for under half, and the others remain unexplained. V and J calls plus clone size are reproduced from that table; the DNA served to infer D and trimming. The sample table contains tens of thousands of clones; only one count was recorded for about 80% of them. The ten largest clones represent around 16% of the sample.

This sample was taken from a study of T cells in localized non-small cell lung cancer (dated by TCRdb to between 2020 and 2021). About the study as a whole: T cell repertoires of 236 early-stage NSCLC patients were analyzed, with tumors being compared against uninvolved tumor-adjacent lungs. All 250 or so NSCLC patients in the cohort were treatment-naive and had localized lung tumors that were resected. NSCLC patients had a mean age of roughly 66 years, and fewer than 150 were male and some 98 female. Results and caveats for the whole study, not just this receptor: Because multi-region tumor sequencing was not done, intratumor heterogeneity could not be ruled out. Higher blood T cell density associated with longer overall survival, while higher adjacent-lung clonality associated with shorter survival. Because the study design was exploratory, TCR variables were selected using unadjusted p-values without false-discovery rate correction. Uninvolved tumor-adjacent lung showed the highest T cell clonality, higher than tumor, which suggests more focused antigenic responses in the uninvolved tumor-adjacent lung. A median of roughly 56 of the top 100 tumor clones were detected in paired uninvolved adjacent lung, and some 30 of these tumor clones were also found among the top 100 clones of the paired uninvolved adjacent lung.

Relative to germline, V is 7 bases shorter and J is 6 bases shorter, with 13 bases between their ends. From cysteine to phenylalanine, the CDR3 is 13 amino acids long. Just CDR3 DNA is preserved here, 39 bases in frame from base 1. CDR1 and CDR2 were assigned from the germline V gene as SNHLY and FYNNEI. At diagnosis, peripheral blood, uninvolved tumor-adjacent lung and tumor were collected and stored as a combination of fresh-frozen and FFPE material. For TCR repertoire profiling, blood samples were analyzed in the form of peripheral blood mononuclear cells. Here the sequenced sample was peripheral blood, taken before any cancer treatment. This receptor was taken from a male donor at least 60 years old with stage III squamous cell lung carcinoma. The V gene is TRBV2 and the J gene is TRBJ2-1, with an unclear D gene assignment. The nucleotides read TGTGCCAGCAAGGATCCCCGACGCAATGAGCAGTTCTTC. Its coded protein is CASKDPRRNEQFF.